The present T cell receptor beta chain was sequenced within a study of patients and donors after allogeneic stem cell transplantation. Trimming shortened V by 5 bases and J by 1 base, and 8 bases separated the two germline ends. The CDR3 has 13 amino acids. The germline CDR1 and CDR2 sequences are LGHDT and YNNKEL (reference sequence). With respect to this clonotype: Since a much larger clone is just one base distant, this may be a read error.

From the RT-PCR reads, TCRdb called clonotypes with MiXCR, one entry per CDR3 protein. This sample has some 90,000 distinct CDR3 sequences, with 45% to 50% found just once. This TCR was sampled from a human donor who was either an allogeneic HSCT recipient or a stem cell or donor lymphocyte infusion donor (not recorded which). It is not recorded whose cells these are; they may come from a transplant donor. The V gene is TRBV3-1, the J gene TRBJ1-1; the D is unclear. Material: blood, either unsorted or a sorted T cell fraction (not recorded which). CDR3 protein: CASSLQRNTEAFF. The CDR3 nucleotides read TGTGCCAGCAGCTTACAGAGGAACACTGAAGCTTTCTTT.